The T cell receptor beta chain under discussion was sequenced for a study of T cell changes during pregnancy in multiple sclerosis. Per the germline V gene, CDR1 is SGDLS and CDR2 is YYNGEE. The V gene lost 0 bases and the J gene lost 0 bases, with 7 bases spanning the gap. The length of the CDR3 is 15 residues. For this clone: In the same sample, other DNA sequences code for this CDR3.

TCRdb keeps only in-frame clones here, not all; method: immunoSEQ multiplex PCR. The sample holds around 68,000 clones, around 92% seen once. The V call is TRBV9, the J call TRBJ1-3, with D uncertain. The source was peripheral blood, collected after pregnancy. The clonotype was recovered from a female donor in good health, enrolled as a control in a pregnancy study. The CDR3 DNA sequence: TGTGCCAGCAGCGTAGAATCGAGCTCTGGAAACACCATATATTTT. Translating it yields CASSVESSSGNTIYF.